Listed below are T cell receptor beta chains from one sample, sequenced in a study of blood T cell repertoires in COVID-19. The assay was immunoSEQ multiplex PCR, and TCRdb's table has in-frame clones only and misses some. The sample lists tens of thousands of clones; about nine tenths were seen once. Sequencing input: peripheral blood. The receptors stem from a woman aged 60-75 years with COVID-19, enrolled during active disease. Each CDR3 is given without its conserved first and last residue. D genes are given only for firm matches.

D: .
V: TRBV6-5
CDR3: ASSLDRGWYEQY

D: .
V: TRBV6-5
CDR3: ASSYAQINEQF

D: TRBD1
V: TRBV30
CDR3: AWSPTGGGNQPQH

D: .
V: TRBV6-2/TRBV6-3
CDR3: ASSYFTSYEQY

D: .
V: TRBV19
CDR3: ASSIAGVSNEQY

D: .
V: TRBV5-3
CDR3: ARSLEQRPYEQY

D: TRBD1
V: TRBV7-8
CDR3: ASSLRTGFDTGELF

D: TRBD2
V: TRBV7-2
CDR3: ASSPNLAGGPSDEQF

D: .
V: TRBV14
CDR3: ASSQVARRASTYEQY

D: TRBD1
V: TRBV19
CDR3: ASSPDRYLYEQY

D: .
V: TRBV7-9
CDR3: ASNRGAEAF

D: .
V: TRBV19
CDR3: ASENRAAGGGAF

D: TRBD1
V: TRBV6-5
CDR3: AIPGQGVHEQF

D: .
V: TRBV2
CDR3: ASSEARTGGGKLF

D: .
V: TRBV19
CDR3: ASSMPGVLETQY

D: .
V: TRBV5-1
CDR3: ASSPSAGLNTGELF

D: TRBD2
V: TRBV5-1
CDR3: ASSYQGLAGETQY

D: .
V: TRBV6-5
CDR3: ASSYRENEQF

D: .
V: TRBV18
CDR3: ASSPYGAGEKLF

D: .
V: TRBV4-3
CDR3: ASSQGLGQDGETQY

D: .
V: TRBV5-1
CDR3: ASSLRGSADTQY

D: TRBD1
V: TRBV28
CDR3: AAGDRGSRLRYNEQF

D: .
V: TRBV30
CDR3: AWSDGSIIHTIY

D: TRBD1
V: TRBV30
CDR3: AWSVLPGQGYEQY

D: .
V: TRBV4-3
CDR3: ASSQNLGGMGQF

D: .
V: TRBV16
CDR3: ASSQRRDGRDNTEAF

D: .
V: TRBV6-6
CDR3: ASSYPDSNTDTQY

D: TRBD2
V: TRBV7-9
CDR3: ASTFWEGLEEQF

D: .
V: TRBV10-3
CDR3: AIAVGGGTDTQY

D: TRBD1
V: TRBV29-1
CDR3: SVGQGLFGTGELF

D: TRBD1
V: TRBV5-8
CDR3: ASSLGDRGTPVDTQY

D: TRBD2
V: TRBV4-3
CDR3: ASSPISGYNEQF

D: TRBD2
V: TRBV20-1
CDR3: SASFSSGNTGELF

D: TRBD2
V: TRBV15
CDR3: ATSTSGTSLEQY

D: TRBD2
V: TRBV27
CDR3: ASSLWGGPQGSYNEQF

D: TRBD1
V: TRBV11-3
CDR3: ASSLGQGLEAF

D: TRBD1
V: TRBV15
CDR3: ATRAQGADYGYT

D: TRBD1
V: TRBV30
CDR3: AWSGGWIRQGSFYNSPLH

D: .
V: TRBV27
CDR3: ASSLFRVTYEQY

D: TRBD1
V: TRBV5-4
CDR3: ASSQRKGAAGELF